The clone carrying this T cell receptor beta chain was counted a few times. Profiling relied on immunoSEQ multiplex PCR, and the TCRdb table lists in-frame clones only, not all of them. The table includes around 250,000 clones, around 80% detected once. This sample is part of a study of blood T cell repertoires in COVID-19. Across the study: COVID-19 samples, acute and convalescent, were from the United States, Italy and Spain. The analysed material was cDNA or gDNA that came from T cells, B-cell-depleted T cells, or PBMCs.

Germline V lookup: CDR1 SGHAT, CDR2 FQNNGV. This CDR3 comprises 15 residues. Germline trimming cut 5 bases from V and 6 bases from J; bases unmatched to any gene: 7. The age range of participants was about 18 to 90 years, with residence in about two dozen US areas. Self-reported history from a screening survey and questionnaire set each donor's cohort. The receptor's source is a man under 40 with acute COVID-19. The chain is built from TRBV11-2 and TRBJ1-4; 9 bases match TRBD1. Specimen: PBMCs or T cells enriched from blood (not recorded which). The CDR3 nucleotides read TGTGCCAGCAGCGACCGGGACAGGGTTTATGAAAAACTGTTTTTT. This translates into CASSDRDRVYEKLFF.